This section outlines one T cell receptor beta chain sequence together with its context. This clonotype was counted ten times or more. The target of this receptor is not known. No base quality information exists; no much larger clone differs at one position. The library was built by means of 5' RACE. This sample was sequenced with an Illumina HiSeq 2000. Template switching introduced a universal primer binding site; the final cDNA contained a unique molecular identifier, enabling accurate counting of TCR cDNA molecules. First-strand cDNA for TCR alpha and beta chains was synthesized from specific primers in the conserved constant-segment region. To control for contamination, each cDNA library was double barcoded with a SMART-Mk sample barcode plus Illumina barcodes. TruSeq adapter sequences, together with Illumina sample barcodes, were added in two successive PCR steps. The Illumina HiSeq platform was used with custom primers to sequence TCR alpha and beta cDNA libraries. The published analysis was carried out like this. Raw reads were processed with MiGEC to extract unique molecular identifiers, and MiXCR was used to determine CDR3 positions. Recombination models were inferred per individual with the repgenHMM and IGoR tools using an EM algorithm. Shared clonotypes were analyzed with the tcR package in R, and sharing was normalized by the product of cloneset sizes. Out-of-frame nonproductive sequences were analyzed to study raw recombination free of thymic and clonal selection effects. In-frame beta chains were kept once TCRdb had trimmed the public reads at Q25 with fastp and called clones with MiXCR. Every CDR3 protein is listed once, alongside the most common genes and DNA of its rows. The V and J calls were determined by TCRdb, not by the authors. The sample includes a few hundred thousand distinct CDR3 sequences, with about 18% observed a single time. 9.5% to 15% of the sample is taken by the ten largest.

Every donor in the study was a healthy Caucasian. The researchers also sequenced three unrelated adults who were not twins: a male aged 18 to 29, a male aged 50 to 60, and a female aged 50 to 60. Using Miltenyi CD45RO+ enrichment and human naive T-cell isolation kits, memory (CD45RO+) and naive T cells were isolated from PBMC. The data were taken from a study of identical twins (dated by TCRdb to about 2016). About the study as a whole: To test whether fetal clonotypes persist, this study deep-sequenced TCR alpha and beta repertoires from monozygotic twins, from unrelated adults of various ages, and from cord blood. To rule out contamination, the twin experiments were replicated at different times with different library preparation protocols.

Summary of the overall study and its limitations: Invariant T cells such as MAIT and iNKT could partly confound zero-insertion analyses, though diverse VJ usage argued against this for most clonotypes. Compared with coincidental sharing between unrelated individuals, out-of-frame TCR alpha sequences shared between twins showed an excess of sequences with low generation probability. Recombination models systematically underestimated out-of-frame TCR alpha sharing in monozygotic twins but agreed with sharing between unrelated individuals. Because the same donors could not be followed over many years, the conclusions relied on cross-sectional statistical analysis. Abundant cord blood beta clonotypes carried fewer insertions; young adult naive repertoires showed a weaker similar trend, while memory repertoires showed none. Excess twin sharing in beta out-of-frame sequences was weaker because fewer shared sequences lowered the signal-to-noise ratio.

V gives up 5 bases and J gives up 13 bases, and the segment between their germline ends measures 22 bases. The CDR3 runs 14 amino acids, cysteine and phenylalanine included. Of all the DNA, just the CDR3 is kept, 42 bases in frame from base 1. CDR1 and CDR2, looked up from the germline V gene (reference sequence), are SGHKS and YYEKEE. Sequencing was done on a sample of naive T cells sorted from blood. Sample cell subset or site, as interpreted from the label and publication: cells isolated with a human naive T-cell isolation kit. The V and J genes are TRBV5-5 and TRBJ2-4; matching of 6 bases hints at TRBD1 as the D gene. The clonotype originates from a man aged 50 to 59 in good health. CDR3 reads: CASSLQGQERVQYF. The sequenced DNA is TGTGCCAGCAGTTTACAGGGTCAGGAGCGAGTCCAGTACTTC.